One and the same sample provided the 23 T cell receptor beta chains below, sequenced in a study of graft-versus-host responses after intestinal transplantation. The graft tissue was processed, and this released both intraepithelial and lamina propria lymphocytes. Here immunoSEQ multiplex PCR was the method, and the copy in TCRdb shows in-frame clones only, minus some. The sample has about 17,000 clones, 60% to 85% seen once; the top ten hold 7.8%. The source material was ileum tissue, sampled 450 to 490 days after intestinal transplant. The receptors were sampled from a human patient who received an intestinal transplant, so some T cells may come from the graft donor.

The chain joins TRBV5-1 to TRBJ1-1; D remains ambiguous. Deletions cut 6 bases from V and 3 bases from J, with 15 bases between. Germline V CDR1 and CDR2: SGHRS, YFSETQ. The CDR3 length is 14 residues. For the CDR3, the DNA is TGCGCCAGCAAATCCCAGATTAAGGACACTGAAGCTTTCTTT. Translated: CASKSQIKDTEAFF. Filled out from reference TRBV5-1 and TRBJ1-1, the complete variable domain reads KAGVTQTPRYLIKTRGQQVTLSCSPISGHRSVSWYQQTPGQGLQFLFEYFSETQRNKGNFPGRFSGRQFSNSRSEMNVSTLELGDSALYLCASKSQIKDTEAFFGQGTRLTVV.

The table lists this clone with a few counts. The sample carries other DNA sequences with the same CDR3. The V call is TRBV12-5, the J call TRBJ1-2; 12 bases match TRBD1. The CDR3 contains 16 residues. Trimming cost V 5 bases and J 5 bases; bases outside gene matches: 9. Germline assignment: CDR1 LGHNT and CDR2 FRNRAP. The CDR3 DNA reads as TGTGCTAGTGGTCCCGGTGGGACAGGGGGCGGTTATGGCTACACCTTC. The encoded protein is CASGPGGTGGGYGYTF.

The CDR3, as DNA: TGTGCCAGCAGCCCGCACCCGGACAGCCGCAGGGAGCCCCAGCATTTT. This translates into CASSPHPDSRREPQHF. The V call is TRBV11-3, the J call TRBJ1-5, with D possibly being TRBD1 (6 bases). Trimming removed 5 bases at V and 8 bases at J, with 22 bases between. Germline V gene sequence: CDR1 SGHNT, CDR2 YENEEA. This CDR3 has 16 amino acids.

The V gene is TRBV12-5, the J gene TRBJ2-5; D unresolved. CDR3 length equals 14 residues. With 6 bases removed from V and 5 bases from J, the gap between germline ends came to 16 bases. CDR1 and CDR2 from the germline V gene are LGHNT and FRNRAP. CDR3 bases: TGTGCTAGTGGCGGAAGTCCGTACTTGGAGACCCAGTACTTC. It yields the protein CASGGSPYLETQYF.

This clone came up a few times. The chain has TRBV9 and TRBJ2-5, with D perhaps TRBD2 (6 bases). The closer fit of TRBJ2-7 to the DNA end suggests the J call may be wrong. Germline lookup yields CDR1 SGDLS and CDR2 YYNGEE. CDR3 size: 14 residues. The CDR3 loop is CASSPWGDPYEQYF. DNA for the CDR3: TGTGCCAGCAGCCCATGGGGGGACCCATACGAGCAGTACTTC.

This sequence joins TRBV10-2 and TRBJ1-5, with 8 bases lining up with TRBD1. Germline V CDR1 and CDR2: WSHSY, SAAADI. This CDR3 has 15 amino acids. V dropped 3 bases and J dropped 6; count of bases not matched to a gene: 7. The CDR3 sequence is CASSDRTGMAQPQHF. CDR3 in DNA: TGCGCCAGCAGTGATCGGACAGGGATGGCTCAGCCCCAGCATTTT.

The chain has TRBV5-4 and TRBJ2-5, with TRBD1 matching over 9 bases. TRBJ2-7 matches the DNA end more closely, so the J call is doubtful. Germline CDR1 SGHNT, CDR2 YYREEE (reference sequence). The CDR3 length is 14 residues. The CDR3 bases are TGTGCCAGCAGCTTCGGGACAGGGACCTACGAGCAGTACTTC. Translation gives CASSFGTGTYEQYF.

The chain couples TRBV4-2 to TRBJ2-2, with 10 bases fitting TRBD2. This CDR3 has 17 residues. V gave up 0 bases and J gave up 9 bases; unmatched junction bases: 10. Germline CDR1 LGHNA, CDR2 YNFKEQ. CDR3 region: CASSQDLAGGLPRELFF. DNA of the CDR3: TGTGCCAGCAGCCAAGATTTAGCGGGGGGCCTCCCGCGGGAGCTGTTTTTT.

The rearrangement uses TRBV6-6 and TRBJ2-7; 11 bases fit TRBD2. The germline gives CDR1 MNHNY, CDR2 SVGAGI (reference sequence). After removal of 0 bases from V and 2 bases from J, the junction contained 3 bases not matched to a gene. This CDR3 spans 16 amino acids. CDR3 protein: CASSYSDSGGAYEQYF. The DNA for the CDR3 is TGTGCCAGCAGTTACTCCGATAGCGGGGGGGCCTACGAGCAGTACTTC.

V is TRBV6-5 and J is TRBJ2-5; possibly TRBD1 for D (6 bases). Judging by the DNA end, TRBJ2-7 fits better; the J call may be wrong. The CDR3 totals 12 residues. In germline, CDR1 is MNHEY, CDR2 SVGAGI. CDR3 amino acids: CASRGAFYEQYF. CDR3 bases: TGTGCCAGCAGGGGGGCTTTTTACGAGCAGTACTTC.

In its sample, this clone was seen a few times. The chain couples TRBV6-5 to TRBJ1-5, with no clear D. V was cut by 2 bases and J by 1 base, with 6 bases left in between. The CDR3 has 14 residues. Germline V gives CDR1 MNHEY, CDR2 SVGAGI. The CDR3 bases are TGTGCCAGCAGTTACGGGCCGAGCAATCAGCCCCAGCATTTT. Translating it yields CASSYGPSNQPQHF.

This clone has just a few counts. The chain is built from TRBV4-1 and TRBJ1-5, with TRBD1 matching 7 bases. Unmatched junction bases numbered 8, after V lost 2 bases and J lost 7 bases. Germline CDR1 is MGHRA and CDR2 is YSYEKL. This CDR3 has 15 residues. CDR3 in DNA: TGCGCCAGCAGCCAACAATTGACAGGGACCCAGCCCCAGCATTTT. Protein product: CASSQQLTGTQPQHF.

V is TRBV4-1 and J is TRBJ1-1; D gene unclear. The CDR3 runs 15 residues. The V gene's germline CDR1 is MGHRA and CDR2 YSYEKL. Trimming removed 1 base at V and 7 bases at J, with 16 bases between. For the CDR3, the DNA is TGCGCCAGCAGCCAAGTGTGGGCAGGCCGGGGTGAAGCTTTCTTT. It specifies CASSQVWAGRGEAFF.

For the CDR3, the DNA is TGTGCCAGTAGTACGGAGGGAGCTAACTATGGCTACACCTTC. It codes for CASSTEGANYGYTF. The rearrangement links TRBV19 to TRBJ1-2; D not certain. Germline CDR1 LNHDA, CDR2 SQIVND (reference sequence). The CDR3 has 14 residues. V was trimmed by 4 bases and J by 0 bases, leaving 9 bases between them.

The gene calls are TRBV6-5 and TRBJ1-2, with D perhaps TRBD1 (5 bases). Germline V gene data show CDR1 as MNHEY and CDR2 as SVGAGI. CDR3 size: 12 residues. The V end was cut by 6 bases, the J end by 8 bases, with 13 bases between. CDR3 loop: CASSPGPRGYTF. DNA for the CDR3: TGTGCCAGCAGCCCGGGGCCTCGGGGCTACACCTTC.

This clone was counted once. The rearrangement links TRBV10-2 to TRBJ1-1; D unclear. V was clipped by 10 bases and J by 0 bases, with 6 bases between them. This CDR3 comprises 11 residues. The germline gives CDR1 WSHSY, CDR2 SAAADI. CDR3 DNA sequence: TGCGCCATCTATGTGAACACTGAAGCTTTCTTT. It yields the protein CAIYVNTEAFF.

This chain uses TRBV11-3 with TRBJ2-3; D is uncertain. Germline values: CDR1 SGHNT, CDR2 YENEEA. The CDR3 extends over 16 amino acids. The germline V and J ends were trimmed by 5 bases and 1 base, with 16 bases remaining between them. CDR3 nucleotide sequence: TGTGCCAGCAGCCCCCTTTTCGGGTCTCGCACAGATACGCAGTATTTT. It codes for CASSPLFGSRTDTQYF.

V gene TRBV6-1 combines with J gene TRBJ1-6; tentatively, D is TRBD1 (6 bases). The V gene's germline CDR1 is MNHNS and CDR2 SASEGT. There are 16 residues in the CDR3. The V gene lost 0 bases and the J gene lost 10 bases, with 16 bases spanning the gap. CDR3 sequence (DNA): TGTGCCAGCAGTGAAGCTGGGGGGGGCGCGGGGTCACCCCTCCACTTT. Translated: CASSEAGGGAGSPLHF.

About this clone: One end of the junction is discordant with germline, which a read error may explain. The genes are TRBV28 and TRBJ2-7; D remains unclear. The germline CDR1 and CDR2 sequences are MDHEN and SYDVKM. This CDR3 contains 11 residues. The CDR3 DNA reads TGTGCCAGCAGTCTATGGGACGAGCAGTACTTC. Its translation: CASSLWDEQYF.

This chain joins TRBV27 and TRBJ1-1; D remains ambiguous. V lost 0 bases to trimming and J lost 5 bases, with 7 bases between them. Germline V gene lookup returns CDR1 MNHEY and CDR2 SMNVEV (reference sequence). The CDR3 runs to 13 residues. CDR3 amino acids: CASSLSLGTEAFF. DNA of the CDR3: TGTGCCAGCAGTTTATCACTGGGGACTGAAGCTTTCTTT.

The chain carries TRBV30 and TRBJ2-5, with unresolved D. CDR3 length equals 14 residues. Trimming shortened V by 0 bases and J by 1 base, and 9 bases separated the two germline ends. CDR1 and CDR2 (germline): GTSNPN, SVGIG (reference sequence). CDR3 residues: CAWSVHLGQETQYF. The CDR3 bases are TGTGCCTGGAGTGTACATCTAGGCCAAGAGACCCAGTACTTC.

The chain carries TRBV27 and TRBJ2-2, with D possibly matching TRBD2 (5 bases). The V end lost 1 base, the J end lost 5 bases, and 8 bases lay between the germline ends. Germline CDR1 and CDR2: MNHEY and SMNVEV (reference sequence). This CDR3 has 14 residues. CDR3 region: CASSLLGGTGELFF. In DNA form, the CDR3 reads TGTGCCAGCAGTTTATTGGGCGGGACCGGGGAGCTGTTTTTT.

This clone was detected only a few times. Relative to the germline gene, one junction end is altered; a read error may explain this. The chain links TRBV7-7 to TRBJ2-3, with D perhaps TRBD1 or TRBD2 (5 bases each). The CDR3 extends over 13 amino acids. CDR1 and CDR2 from the germline V gene are SSHAT and FNYEAQ (reference sequence). The CDR3 here is CASSLLGGDTQYF. CDR3 DNA sequence: TGTGCTAGCAGCCTCCTTGGGGGAGATACGCAGTATTTT.